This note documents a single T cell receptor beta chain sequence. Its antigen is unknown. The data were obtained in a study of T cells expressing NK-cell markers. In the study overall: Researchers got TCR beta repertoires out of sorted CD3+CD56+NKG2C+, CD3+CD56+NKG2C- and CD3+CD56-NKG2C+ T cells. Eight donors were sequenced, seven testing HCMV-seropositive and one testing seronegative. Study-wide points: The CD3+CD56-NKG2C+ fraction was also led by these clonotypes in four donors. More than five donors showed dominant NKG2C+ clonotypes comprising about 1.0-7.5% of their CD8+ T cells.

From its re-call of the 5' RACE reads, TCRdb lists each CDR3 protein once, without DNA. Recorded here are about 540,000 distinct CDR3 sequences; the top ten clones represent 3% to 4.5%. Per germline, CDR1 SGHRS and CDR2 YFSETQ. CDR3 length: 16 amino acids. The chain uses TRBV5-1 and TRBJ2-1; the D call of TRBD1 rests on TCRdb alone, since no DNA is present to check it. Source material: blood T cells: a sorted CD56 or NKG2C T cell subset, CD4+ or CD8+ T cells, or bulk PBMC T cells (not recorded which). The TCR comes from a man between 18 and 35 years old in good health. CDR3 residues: CASSLLSGVSYNEQFF. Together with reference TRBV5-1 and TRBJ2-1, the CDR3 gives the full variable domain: KAGVTQTPRYLIKTRGQQVTLSCSPISGHRSVSWYQQTPGQGLQFLFEYFSETQRNKGNFPGRFSGRQFSNSRSEMNVSTLELGDSALYLCASSLLSGVSYNEQFFGPGTRLTVL.